The 18 T cell receptor beta chains given below trace back to one sample, sequenced in a study of T cell repertoires in cytomegalovirus infection (dated by TCRdb to about 2019). These receptors are not linked to any known antigen. These reads were obtained on an Illumina HiSeq 1500. Using fastp at Q25 and MiXCR, TCRdb reprocessed the public reads and kept productive beta chains. Every distinct CDR3 protein forms one entry, paired with its most common genes and DNA. In all, the sample holds 300,000 to 400,000 distinct CDR3 sequences, and around 25% of those were seen once. 13% of the sample lies in the top ten. What the treatment or condition label conveys for this sample: in vitro stimulation with specific CMV peptide epitopes to enrich CMV-specific T cells. The starting material was cultured PBMCs, obtained from culture after CMV antigen stimulation. These receptors all come from a human donor in good health (CMV status not recorded). Some clones in this sample may be carry-over from other donors' samples.

This clonotype was seen a few times. The V and J genes are TRBV12-3 or TRBV12-4 and TRBJ2-5; TRBD2 might be the D (5 bases). CDR3 length: 12 residues. The V gene lost 5 bases and the J gene lost 5 bases, with 9 bases spanning the gap. The DNA for the CDR3 is TGTGCCAGCAGTGCCCCGGGGGAGACCCAGTACTTC. Encoded protein: CASSAPGETQYF.

The gene calls are TRBV29-1 and TRBJ1-3; D not resolved. Germline V CDR1 and CDR2: SQVTM, ANQGSEA. The CDR3 is 13 residues long. Trimming removed 4 bases from V and 4 bases from J, with 11 bases in between. CDR3 protein: CSVVDIYGNTIYF. For the CDR3, the DNA is TGCAGCGTTGTTGACATTTACGGAAACACCATATATTTT.

This clonotype occurred a few times. The V call is TRBV24-1, the J call TRBJ2-3; TRBD2 matches at 10 bases. With V trimmed by 4 bases and J by 5 bases, 11 bases remained unmatched. CDR3 length: 17 residues. CDR1 KGHDR and CDR2 SFDVKD come from the germline V gene. CDR3 nucleotide sequence: TGTGCCACCAGTGACCCTCAGCGGGAGGGCCTGGGAGATACGCAGTATTTT. Its translation is CATSDPQREGLGDTQYF.

This clonotype turned up a few times. In DNA, the CDR3 is TGTGCCAGCAGCTCCACGCTGAGCACAGATACGCAGTATTTT. This codes for CASSSTLSTDTQYF. This chain connects TRBV7-2 to TRBJ2-3; no firm D call. The germline V gene encodes CDR1 SGHTA and CDR2 FQGNSA. V lost 4 bases and J lost 0, with 8 bases in between. This CDR3 is 14 amino acids long.

This clonotype showed up many times. Written as DNA, the CDR3 is TGTGCCAGCAGCTTGGTTGGACAGGGAGGGAATCAGCCCCAGCATTTT. It specifies CASSLVGQGGNQPQHF. This chain links TRBV5-6 with TRBJ1-5; 8 nucleotides match TRBD1. V was pared by 0 bases and J by 4 bases, with 6 bases of the junction left unmatched. CDR1 SGHDT and CDR2 YYEEEE come from the germline V gene. This CDR3 is 16 amino acids long. The full variable domain, its missing parts supplied by reference TRBV5-6 and TRBJ1-5, is DAGVTQSPTHLIKTRGQQVTLRCSPKSGHDTVSWYQQALGQGPQFIFQYYEEEERQRGNFPDRFSGHQFPNYSSELNVNALLLGDSALYLCASSLVGQGGNQPQHFGDGTRLSIL.

The rearrangement links TRBV20-1 to TRBJ1-1; weak D call: TRBD1 (6 bases). Germline V gives CDR1 DFQATT, CDR2 SNEGSKA (reference sequence). There are 13 residues in the CDR3. Trimming pared 4 bases from V and 8 bases from J, leaving 17 bases between. The CDR3 sequence: CSAKVKKGGEAFF. The CDR3, as DNA: TGCAGTGCTAAGGTTAAAAAGGGGGGGGAAGCTTTCTTT.

This rearrangement joins TRBV20-1 to TRBJ2-3, with TRBD2 identical over 12 bases. CDR3 length equals 14 residues. Looked up from germline, CDR1 is DFQATT and CDR2 is SNEGSKA (reference sequence). V shed 2 bases, J shed 4 bases, and the junction held 1 base outside the gene matches. CDR3 DNA sequence: TGCAGTGCTAGACTAGCGGGGGGGGCAGATACGCAGTATTTT. This translates into CSARLAGGADTQYF.

This clonotype has only a few counts. Relative to the germline gene, one junction end is altered; a read error may explain this. V usage is TRBV6-1 and J usage is TRBJ2-1, with D possibly matching TRBD2 (5 bases). Germline values: CDR1 MNHNS, CDR2 SASEGT. The CDR3 runs 17 residues. CDR3 amino acids: CVSSEEVEGMPYNEQFF. In nucleotides, the CDR3 is TGTGTCAGCAGTGAAGAAGTTGAGGGTATGCCCTACAATGAGCAGTTCTTC.

This clonotype appeared a few times. V is TRBV6-6 and J is TRBJ2-3; TRBD2 aligns across 7 bases. The V segment lost 6 bases and the J segment 2 bases; nucleotides outside the gene matches: 8. The germline CDR1 and CDR2 sequences are MNHNY and SVGAGI (reference sequence). This CDR3 has 15 amino acids. This CDR3 is CASRGGRSATDTQYF. The CDR3 DNA sequence: TGTGCCAGCAGGGGCGGGAGATCTGCCACAGATACGCAGTATTTT.

CDR3 protein: CASSTWIGTYDSNYGYTF. Written as DNA, the CDR3 is TGTGCCAGTAGTACCTGGATTGGGACATATGACTCTAACTATGGCTACACCTTC. The chain carries TRBV19 and TRBJ1-2; tentative D call: TRBD1 (6 bases). Germline values: CDR1 LNHDA, CDR2 SQIVND (reference sequence). CDR3 length: 18 residues. V lost 4 bases, J lost 0 bases, and 21 bases lay in between.

The sample holds a few counts of this clonotype. This chain joins TRBV12-5 and TRBJ2-5; D gene unclear. The V end lost 5 bases, the J end lost 2 bases, and 12 bases lay between the germline ends. In germline, CDR1 is LGHNT, CDR2 FRNRAP. This CDR3 is 14 amino acids long. As DNA, the CDR3 is TGTGCTAGTGGTCTCGGATCTGCACAAGAGACCCAGTACTTC. Protein product: CASGLGSAQETQYF.

In this sample, this clonotype turned up many times. The rearrangement links TRBV19 to TRBJ2-5; 12 positions agree with TRBD2. Trimming at V came to 2 bases and at J to 5 bases, leaving 6 bases not matched to a gene. Germline V gene sequence: CDR1 LNHDA, CDR2 SQIVND (reference sequence). CDR3 length: 16 residues. In nucleotides, the CDR3 is TGTGCCAGTAGTATACCCTGGACTAGCGGGAAGGAGACCCAGTACTTC. Encoded protein: CASSIPWTSGKETQYF.

This chain links TRBV27 with TRBJ2-3; possible D gene TRBD1, 6 bases. The V end lost 7 bases, the J end lost 0 bases, and 11 bases lay between the germline ends. Germline V gene lookup returns CDR1 MNHEY and CDR2 SMNVEV (reference sequence). The CDR3 extends over 14 amino acids. This chain's CDR3 is CASTRQDSTDTQYF. CDR3 nucleotide sequence: TGTGCCAGCACCCGACAGGATAGCACAGATACGCAGTATTTT.

V and J are TRBV30 and TRBJ1-2; D gene ambiguous. There are 16 residues in the CDR3. CDR1 and CDR2 (germline): GTSNPN, SVGIG (reference sequence). V lost 0 bases and J lost 4, with 18 bases in between. CDR3 amino acids: CAWSVPLFQVGYGYTF. The DNA for the CDR3 is TGTGCCTGGAGTGTACCTCTATTCCAGGTTGGCTATGGCTACACCTTC.

This rearrangement joins TRBV4-3 to TRBJ2-1, with 8 bases fitting TRBD1. The germline V gene has CDR1 LGHNA and CDR2 YSLEER. The CDR3 contains 15 residues. The V and J ends lost 0 bases and 6 bases, in that order; junction bases with no gene match: 4. In nucleotides, the CDR3 is TGCGCCAGCAGCCAAGAAGGGACAGGATTCAATGAGCAGTTCTTC. Translation gives CASSQEGTGFNEQFF.

The chain couples TRBV12-3 or TRBV12-4 to TRBJ1-4; unclear D gene. The CDR3 has 12 residues. The germline V and J ends were trimmed by 6 bases and 4 bases, with 6 bases remaining between them. CDR3 in amino acids: CASRRVNEKLFF. The CDR3 DNA sequence: TGTGCCAGCAGGAGGGTTAATGAAAAACTGTTTTTT.

Many counts were recorded for this clonotype. V is TRBV27 and J is TRBJ2-1, with D perhaps given as TRBD1 or TRBD2 (7 bases each). The germline gives CDR1 MNHEY, CDR2 SMNVEV (reference sequence). The CDR3 covers 16 residues. The V end lost 5 bases, the J end lost 2 bases, and 16 bases lay between the germline ends. CDR3: CASSPRGDRAYNEQFF. CDR3 nucleotides: TGTGCCAGCAGTCCTCGGGGGGACAGAGCCTACAATGAGCAGTTCTTC.

This chain connects TRBV25-1 to TRBJ2-2; D gene unclear. CDR3 length equals 17 residues. Germline CDR1 MGHDK, CDR2 SYGVNS. V was pared by 3 bases and J by 7 bases, with 21 bases between. The chain's CDR3 is CASSDPVKDRLIGELFF. The CDR3 region has the DNA TGTGCCAGCAGTGACCCAGTAAAGGACCGCCTTATCGGGGAGCTGTTTTTT.